The sequence of this T cell receptor (beta chain) was determined in a study of blood T cell repertoires in COVID-19. On the study more broadly: Sources were T cells, B-cell-depleted T cells, or PBMCs; the material itself was cDNA or gDNA.

Participant ages covered about 18 to 95 years across 20 to 25 US areas. Trimming removed 3 bases at V and 6 bases at J, with 12 bases between. This CDR3 is built from 14 residues. The germline gives CDR1 SGHTA, CDR2 FQGNSA. This clone came up once. TCRdb keeps only in-frame clones here, not all; method: immunoSEQ multiplex PCR. The profile shows 250,000 or so clones, about 90% of them singletons. The chain has TRBV7-2 and TRBJ2-1; TRBD1 might be the D (8 bases). Sequencing used PBMCs or T cells enriched from blood (not recorded which). This receptor was taken from a woman aged 40 to 49 who had been exposed to COVID-19. The CDR3 nucleotides read TGTGCCAGCAGCTTCACAGGGGGGGTCAATGAGCAGTTCTTC. This sequence encodes CASSFTGGVNEQFF.